This T cell receptor (beta chain) was recorded in a study of T-cell reconstitution after alpha-beta-depleted transplantation in children. General study points: Among T cells one year after transplant, newly produced cells accounted for most counts and diversity. Several hundred expanded graft clones reportedly gave rise to the alpha-beta T cells present about two months after transplant. Several patients had high TCRbeta diversity at day 60; it came from surviving recipient T cells and thymic progenitors.

Unique molecular identifiers were incorporated into the prepared TCRbeta library. A single record per CDR3 protein comes from TCRdb applying MiXCR to the PCR reads. The sample carries approximately 210,000 distinct CDR3 sequences, 17% recorded once. CDR1 and CDR2 from the germline V gene are SGHAT and FQNNGV. The CDR3 length is 14 residues. Between the trimmed V and J ends, which lost 5 bases and 8 bases, there was a span of 16 bases. Regarding this clonotype: The antigen is unknown.

The chain links TRBV11-2 to TRBJ2-4; D is possibly TRBD2 (6 bases). The clonotype was recovered from a male patient between 2 and 9 years old who had a stem cell transplant for acute lymphoblastic leukemia, so the T cells may come from the graft donor. The material sequenced was PBMCs, mostly from graft donor cells, taken 360 days after TCRalphabeta/CD19-depleted stem cell transplant. The CDR3 loop reads CASSPPPPGDIQYF. As DNA, the CDR3 is TGTGCCAGCAGCCCCCCACCTCCGGGAGACATTCAGTACTTC.